These 8 T cell receptor beta chains came from one sample sequenced in a study of T cell responses to AZD1222 COVID-19 vaccine listed by TCRdb under 2021. In light of the paper, this sample's time point label describes: baseline before first vaccination. The library was built by means of the immunoSEQ multiplex PCR assay. The immuneACCESS repertoire file appears here via TCRdb, limited to in-frame rearrangements. These files lack a portion of the clones; in checked studies, under half of the deficit traces to unresolved V genes, and the cause of the others is not known. For this sample the table gives about 120,000 clones, of which around 90% were detected only once. The ten largest clones capture 7.5% to 9% of the sample. The starting material was peripheral blood, obtained on day 0 of AZD1222 vaccination. These receptors were collected from an adult in good health.

V usage is TRBV19 and J usage is TRBJ2-7; 9 bases match TRBD1. Per the germline V gene, CDR1 is LNHDA and CDR2 is SQIVND (reference sequence). Trimming took 5 bases from V and 2 from J; bases not matched to a gene: 7. The CDR3 contains 15 residues. CDR3 amino acids: CASSLAGTGTYEQYF. CDR3 nucleotide sequence: TGTGCCAGTAGTCTTGCCGGGACAGGGACCTACGAGCAGTACTTC.

V gene TRBV10-3 combines with J gene TRBJ1-1; no clear D gene. Germline V lookup: CDR1 ENHRY, CDR2 SYGVKD. CDR3 length: 14 amino acids. Trimming removed 7 bases from V and 0 bases from J, with 12 bases in between. CDR3: CAITQGPMNTEAFF. The CDR3, as DNA: TGTGCCATCACCCAAGGACCTATGAACACTGAAGCTTTCTTT.

The J gene is TRBJ2-3, the V gene TRBV10-2; 8 bases fit TRBD2. With 3 bases clipped from V and 0 bases from J, the junction kept 11 bases outside the gene matches. The CDR3 is made up of 18 amino acids. Germline CDR1 is WSHSY and CDR2 is SAAADI. Written as DNA, the CDR3 is TGCGCCAGCAGTGATCCAACACTAGCGGCGCTTAGCACAGATACGCAGTATTTT. It is translated as CASSDPTLAALSTDTQYF.

The chain has TRBV6-5 and TRBJ2-7; D ambiguous. The V and J ends lost 5 bases and 3 bases respectively, with 11 bases between them. Germline assignment: CDR1 MNHEY and CDR2 SVGAGI. CDR3 length equals 13 residues. The CDR3 reads CASSPAPNYEQYF. The CDR3 DNA is TGTGCCAGCAGTCCCGCGCCTAACTACGAGCAGTACTTC.

This sequence joins TRBV11-3 and TRBJ2-2; D not certain. Germline loops: CDR1 SGHNT, CDR2 YENEEA. The CDR3 spans 13 residues. Trimming took 1 base from V and 5 from J, leaving 5 bases between them. CDR3 DNA sequence: TGTGCCAGCAGCTTAGCCGTGACCGGGGAGCTGTTTTTT. It specifies CASSLAVTGELFF.

The chain carries TRBV19 and TRBJ2-7; 12 bases line up with TRBD1. Unmatched junction bases numbered 4, after V lost 6 bases and J lost 7 bases. Germline V lookup: CDR1 LNHDA, CDR2 SQIVND (reference sequence). This CDR3 is 13 amino acids long. CDR3 sequence (DNA): TGTGCCAGTAGCCGGGGACAGGGGGCTGAGCAGTACTTC. Translating it yields CASSRGQGAEQYF.

The chain recombines TRBV18 with TRBJ1-2; D is unresolved. From germline, CDR1 is KGHSH and CDR2 LQKENI. The CDR3 length is 15 residues. V was cut by 6 bases and J by 6 bases, with 20 bases left in between. The CDR3 here is CASSAAGRRLDGYTF. DNA for the CDR3: TGTGCCAGCTCGGCCGCTGGCAGGCGACTCGATGGCTACACCTTC.

The chain recombines TRBV5-1 with TRBJ2-7; D gene ambiguous. V dropped 2 bases and J dropped 7 bases, with 7 bases sitting between them. Per the germline V gene, CDR1 is SGHRS and CDR2 is YFSETQ. CDR3 length equals 11 residues. As DNA, the CDR3 is TGCGCCAGCAGCTTAGGCGATGAGCAGTACTTC. The encoded protein is CASSLGDEQYF.